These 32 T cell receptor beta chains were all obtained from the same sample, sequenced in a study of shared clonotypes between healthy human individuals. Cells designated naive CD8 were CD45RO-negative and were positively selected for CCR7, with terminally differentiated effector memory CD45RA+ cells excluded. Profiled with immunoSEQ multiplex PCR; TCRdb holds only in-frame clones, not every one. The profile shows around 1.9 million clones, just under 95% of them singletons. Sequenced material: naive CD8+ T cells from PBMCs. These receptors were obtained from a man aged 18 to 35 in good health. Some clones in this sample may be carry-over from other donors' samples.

CDR3 DNA sequence: TGTGCCAGCAGTTTATTGCCTACCAATGAGCAGTTCTTC. Protein: CASSLLPTNEQFF. J is TRBJ2-1 and V is TRBV28; D not resolved. The CDR3 has 13 amino acids. CDR1 and CDR2 from the germline V gene are MDHEN and SYDVKM. The V gene lost 1 base and the J gene lost 6 bases, with 7 bases spanning the gap.

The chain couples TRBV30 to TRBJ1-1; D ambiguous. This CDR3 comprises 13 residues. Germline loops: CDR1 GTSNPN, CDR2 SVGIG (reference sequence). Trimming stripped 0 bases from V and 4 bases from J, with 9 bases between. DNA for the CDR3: TGTGCCTGGAGTGTAGAAGGGTCCACTGAAGCTTTCTTT. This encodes CAWSVEGSTEAFF.

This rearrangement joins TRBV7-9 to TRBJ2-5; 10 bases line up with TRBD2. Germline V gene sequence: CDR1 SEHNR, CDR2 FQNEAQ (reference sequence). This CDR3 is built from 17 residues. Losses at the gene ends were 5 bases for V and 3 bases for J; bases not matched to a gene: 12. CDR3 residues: CASSQRIEGLAKETQYF. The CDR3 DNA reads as TGTGCCAGCAGCCAGAGGATAGAGGGACTAGCGAAAGAGACCCAGTACTTC.

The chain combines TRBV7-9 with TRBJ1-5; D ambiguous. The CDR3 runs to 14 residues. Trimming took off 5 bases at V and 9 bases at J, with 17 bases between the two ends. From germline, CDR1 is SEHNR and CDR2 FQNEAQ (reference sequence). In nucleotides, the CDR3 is TGTGCCAGCAGCGAGGAAACATACGGGTCGCCCCAGCATTTT. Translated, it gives CASSEETYGSPQHF.

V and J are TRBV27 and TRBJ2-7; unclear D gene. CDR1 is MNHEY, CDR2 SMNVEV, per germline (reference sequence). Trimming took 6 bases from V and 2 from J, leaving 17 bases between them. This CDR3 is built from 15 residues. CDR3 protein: CASRELRVPTYEQYF. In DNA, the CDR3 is TGTGCCAGCAGGGAGCTACGGGTGCCTACCTACGAGCAGTACTTC.

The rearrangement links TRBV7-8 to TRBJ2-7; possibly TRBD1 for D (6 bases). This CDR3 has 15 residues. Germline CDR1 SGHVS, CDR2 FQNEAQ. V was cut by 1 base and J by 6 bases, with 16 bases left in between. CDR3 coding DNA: TGTGCCAGCAGCTTAGGGACTGGGGGCGACCCCGAGCAGTACTTC. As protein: CASSLGTGGDPEQYF.

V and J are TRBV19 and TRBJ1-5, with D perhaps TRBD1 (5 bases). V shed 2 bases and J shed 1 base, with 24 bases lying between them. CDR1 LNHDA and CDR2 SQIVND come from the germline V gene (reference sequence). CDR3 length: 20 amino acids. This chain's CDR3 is CASSILGDLPDTGSNQPQHF. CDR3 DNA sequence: TGTGCCAGTAGTATACTCGGGGACCTCCCAGATACTGGAAGCAATCAGCCCCAGCATTTT.

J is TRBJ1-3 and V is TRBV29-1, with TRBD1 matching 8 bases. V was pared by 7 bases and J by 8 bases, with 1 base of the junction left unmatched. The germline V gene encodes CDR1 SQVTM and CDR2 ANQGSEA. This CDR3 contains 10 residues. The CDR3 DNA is TGCAGCGCACAGGGGGACACCATATATTTT. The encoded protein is CSAQGDTIYF.

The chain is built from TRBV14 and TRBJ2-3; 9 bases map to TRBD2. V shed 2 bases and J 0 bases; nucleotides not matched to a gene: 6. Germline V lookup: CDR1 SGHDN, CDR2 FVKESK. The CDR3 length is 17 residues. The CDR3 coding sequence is TGTGCCAGCAGCCAAAAGATAGCGGGAGTCAGCACAGATACGCAGTATTTT. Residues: CASSQKIAGVSTDTQYF.

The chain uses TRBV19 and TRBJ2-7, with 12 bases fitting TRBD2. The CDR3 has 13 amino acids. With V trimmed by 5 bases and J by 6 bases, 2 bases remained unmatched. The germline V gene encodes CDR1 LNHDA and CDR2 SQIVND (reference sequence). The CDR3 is CASSASGRGEQYF. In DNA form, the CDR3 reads TGTGCCAGTAGTGCTAGCGGGAGGGGCGAGCAGTACTTC. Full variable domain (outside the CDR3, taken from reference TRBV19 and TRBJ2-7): DGGITQSPKYLFRKEGQNVTLSCEQNLNHDAMYWYRQDPGQGLRLIYYSQIVNDFQKGDIAEGYSVSREKKESFPLTVTSAQKNPTAFYLCASSASGRGEQYFGPGTRLTVT.

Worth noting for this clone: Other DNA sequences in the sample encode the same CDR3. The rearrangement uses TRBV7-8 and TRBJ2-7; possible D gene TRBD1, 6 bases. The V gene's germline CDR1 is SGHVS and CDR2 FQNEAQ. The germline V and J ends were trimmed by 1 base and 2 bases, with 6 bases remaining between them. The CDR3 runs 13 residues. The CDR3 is CASSLGTAYEQYF. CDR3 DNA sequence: TGTGCCAGCAGCTTAGGGACAGCCTACGAGCAGTACTTC.

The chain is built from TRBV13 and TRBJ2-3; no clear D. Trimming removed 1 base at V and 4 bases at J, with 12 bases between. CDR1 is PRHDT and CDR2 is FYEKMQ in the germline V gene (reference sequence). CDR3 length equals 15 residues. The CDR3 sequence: CASSLVGFRPDTQYF. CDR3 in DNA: TGTGCCAGCAGCTTAGTGGGGTTTAGACCAGATACGCAGTATTTT.

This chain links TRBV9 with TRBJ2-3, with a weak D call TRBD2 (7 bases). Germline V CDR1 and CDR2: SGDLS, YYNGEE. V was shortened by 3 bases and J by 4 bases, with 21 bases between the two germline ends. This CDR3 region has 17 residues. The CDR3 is CASSAADGGRLADTQYF. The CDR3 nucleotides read TGTGCCAGCAGCGCGGCGGACGGGGGGCGTCTCGCAGATACGCAGTATTTT.

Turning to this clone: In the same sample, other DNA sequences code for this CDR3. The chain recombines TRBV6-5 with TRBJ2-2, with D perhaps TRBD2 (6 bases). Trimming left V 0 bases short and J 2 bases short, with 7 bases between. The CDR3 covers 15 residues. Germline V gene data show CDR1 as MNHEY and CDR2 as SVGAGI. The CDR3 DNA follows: TGTGCCAGCAGTTACTCTAGCGGAAACACCGGGGAGCTGTTTTTT. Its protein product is CASSYSSGNTGELFF.

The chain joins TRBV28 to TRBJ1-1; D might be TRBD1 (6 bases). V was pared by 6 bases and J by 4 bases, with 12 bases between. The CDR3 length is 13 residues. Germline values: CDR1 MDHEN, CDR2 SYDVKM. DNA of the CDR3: TGTGCCAGCAGAAAACAGGGACCCACTGAAGCTTTCTTT. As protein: CASRKQGPTEAFF.

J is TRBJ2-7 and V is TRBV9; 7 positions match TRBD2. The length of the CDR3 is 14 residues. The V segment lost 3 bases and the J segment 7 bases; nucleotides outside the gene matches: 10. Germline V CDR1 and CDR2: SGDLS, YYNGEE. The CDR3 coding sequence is TGTGCCAGCAGCGCCGCCCTAGCGGACTGGGAGCAGTACTTC. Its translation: CASSAALADWEQYF.

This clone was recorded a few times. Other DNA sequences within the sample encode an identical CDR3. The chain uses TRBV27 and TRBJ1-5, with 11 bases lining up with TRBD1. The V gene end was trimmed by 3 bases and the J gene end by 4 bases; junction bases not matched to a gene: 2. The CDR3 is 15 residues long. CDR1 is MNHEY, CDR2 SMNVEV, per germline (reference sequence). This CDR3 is CASSLGTGGNQPQHF. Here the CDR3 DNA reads TGTGCCAGCAGTTTGGGGACAGGGGGAAATCAGCCCCAGCATTTT.

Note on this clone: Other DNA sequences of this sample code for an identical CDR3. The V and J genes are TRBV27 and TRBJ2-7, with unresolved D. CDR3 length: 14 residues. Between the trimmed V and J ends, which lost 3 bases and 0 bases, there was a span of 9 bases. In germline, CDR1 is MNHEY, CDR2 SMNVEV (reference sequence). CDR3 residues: CASSLSGRSYEQYF. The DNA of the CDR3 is TGTGCCAGCAGTTTGTCCGGACGCTCCTACGAGCAGTACTTC.

The chain's CDR3 is CASTHLGGSSGNTIYF. In DNA, the CDR3 is TGTGCCAGCACCCATCTTGGGGGTTCCTCTGGAAACACCATATATTTT. This rearrangement joins TRBV6-6 to TRBJ1-3; a weak D match, TRBD1 (5 bases). V was pared by 7 bases and J by 0 bases, with 16 bases between. The CDR3 runs 16 residues. Germline-derived CDR1 and CDR2 are MNHNY and SVGAGI (reference sequence).

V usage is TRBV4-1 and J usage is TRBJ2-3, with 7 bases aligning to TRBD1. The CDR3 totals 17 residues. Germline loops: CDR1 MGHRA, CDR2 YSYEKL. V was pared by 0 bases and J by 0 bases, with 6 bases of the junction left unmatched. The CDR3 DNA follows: TGCGCCAGCAGCCAAGAAGTGGACAGGACCAGCACAGATACGCAGTATTTT. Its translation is CASSQEVDRTSTDTQYF.

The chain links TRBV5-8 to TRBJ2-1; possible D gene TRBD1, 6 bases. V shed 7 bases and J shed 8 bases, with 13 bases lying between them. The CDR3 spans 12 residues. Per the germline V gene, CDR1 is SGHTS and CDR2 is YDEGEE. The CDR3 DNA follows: TGTGCCAGCGGTACGTACAGGGATGAGCAGTTCTTC. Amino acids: CASGTYRDEQFF.

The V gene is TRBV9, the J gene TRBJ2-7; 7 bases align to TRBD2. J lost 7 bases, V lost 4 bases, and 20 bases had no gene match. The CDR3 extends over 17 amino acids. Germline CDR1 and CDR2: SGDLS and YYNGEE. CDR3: CASSTEAGDRPREEQYF. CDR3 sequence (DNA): TGTGCCAGCAGCACTGAGGCGGGGGACCGCCCTAGGGAAGAGCAGTACTTC.

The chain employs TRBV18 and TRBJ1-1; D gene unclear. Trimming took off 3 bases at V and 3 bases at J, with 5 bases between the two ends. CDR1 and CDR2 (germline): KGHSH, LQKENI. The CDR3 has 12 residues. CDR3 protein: CASSPGHTEAFF. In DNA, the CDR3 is TGTGCCAGCTCACCTGGCCACACTGAAGCTTTCTTT.

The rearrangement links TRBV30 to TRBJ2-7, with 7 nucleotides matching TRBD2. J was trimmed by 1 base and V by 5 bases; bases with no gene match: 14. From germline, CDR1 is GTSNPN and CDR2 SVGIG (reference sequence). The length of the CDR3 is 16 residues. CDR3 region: CAWGPRYLADSYEQYF. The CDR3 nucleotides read TGTGCCTGGGGTCCCCGGTATCTAGCGGATTCCTACGAGCAGTACTTC. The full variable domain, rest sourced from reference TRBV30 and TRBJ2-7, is SQTIHQWPATLVQPVGSPLSLECTVEGTSNPNLYWYRQAAGRGLQLLFYSVGIGQISSEVPQNLSASRPQDRQFILSSKKLLLSDSGFYLCAWGPRYLADSYEQYFGPGTRLTVT.

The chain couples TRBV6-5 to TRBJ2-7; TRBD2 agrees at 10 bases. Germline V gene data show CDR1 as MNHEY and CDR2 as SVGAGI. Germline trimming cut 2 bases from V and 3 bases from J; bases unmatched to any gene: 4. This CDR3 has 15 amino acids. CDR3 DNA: TGTGCCAGCAGTTACCGGACTAGCGGAGGCTACGAGCAGTACTTC. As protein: CASSYRTSGGYEQYF.

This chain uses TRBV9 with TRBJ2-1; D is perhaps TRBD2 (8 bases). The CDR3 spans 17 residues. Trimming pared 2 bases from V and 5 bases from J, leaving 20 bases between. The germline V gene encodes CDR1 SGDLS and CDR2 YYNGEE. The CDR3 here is CASSVGTAPAGDNEQFF. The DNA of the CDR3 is TGTGCCAGCAGCGTCGGGACAGCTCCAGCGGGAGACAATGAGCAGTTCTTC.

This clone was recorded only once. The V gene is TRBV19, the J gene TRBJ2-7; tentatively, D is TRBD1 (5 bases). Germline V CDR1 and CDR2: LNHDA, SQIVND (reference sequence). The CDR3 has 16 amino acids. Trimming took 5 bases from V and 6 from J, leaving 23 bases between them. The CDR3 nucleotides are TGTGCCAGTAGTTTCTCGGACATCCCTACGCGCGTCGAGCAGTACTTC. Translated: CASSFSDIPTRVEQYF.

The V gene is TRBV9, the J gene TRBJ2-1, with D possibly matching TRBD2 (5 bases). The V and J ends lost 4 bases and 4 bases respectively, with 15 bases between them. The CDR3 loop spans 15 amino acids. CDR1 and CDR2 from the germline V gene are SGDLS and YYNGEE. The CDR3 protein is CASSSGQRSYNEQFF. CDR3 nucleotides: TGTGCCAGCAGCTCCGGCCAGCGGAGTTACAATGAGCAGTTCTTC.

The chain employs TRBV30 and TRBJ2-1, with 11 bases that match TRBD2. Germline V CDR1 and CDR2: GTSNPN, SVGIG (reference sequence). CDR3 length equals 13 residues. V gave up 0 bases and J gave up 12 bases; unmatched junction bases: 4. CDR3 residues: CAWSVTSGSGQFF. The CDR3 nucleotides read TGTGCCTGGAGTGTAACTAGCGGGAGTGGGCAGTTCTTC.

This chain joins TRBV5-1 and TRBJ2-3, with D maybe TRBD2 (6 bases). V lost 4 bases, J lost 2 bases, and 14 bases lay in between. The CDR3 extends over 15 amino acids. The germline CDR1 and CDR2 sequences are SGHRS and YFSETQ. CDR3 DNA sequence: TGCGCCAGCAGCGACCTCGCGGGACCCACAGATACGCAGTATTTT. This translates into CASSDLAGPTDTQYF. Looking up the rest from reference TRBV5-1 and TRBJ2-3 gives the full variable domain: KAGVTQTPRYLIKTRGQQVTLSCSPISGHRSVSWYQQTPGQGLQFLFEYFSETQRNKGNFPGRFSGRQFSNSRSEMNVSTLELGDSALYLCASSDLAGPTDTQYFGPGTRLTVL.

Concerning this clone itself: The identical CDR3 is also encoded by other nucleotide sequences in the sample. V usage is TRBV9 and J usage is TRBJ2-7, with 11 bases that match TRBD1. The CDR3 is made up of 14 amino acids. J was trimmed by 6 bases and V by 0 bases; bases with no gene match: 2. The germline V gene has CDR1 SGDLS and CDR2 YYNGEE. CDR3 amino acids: CASSVGTGGVEQYF. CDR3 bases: TGTGCCAGCAGCGTAGGGACAGGGGGCGTCGAGCAGTACTTC.

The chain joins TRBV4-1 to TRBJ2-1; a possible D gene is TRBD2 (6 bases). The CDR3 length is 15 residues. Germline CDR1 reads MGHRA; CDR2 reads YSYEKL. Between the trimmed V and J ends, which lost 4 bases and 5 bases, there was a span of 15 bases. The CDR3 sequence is CASSPRQRADNEQFF. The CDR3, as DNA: TGCGCCAGCAGCCCCCGCCAGCGGGCAGACAATGAGCAGTTCTTC.